The clone carrying this T cell receptor beta chain was picked up one time. As yet, its antigen is unknown. The table came from immunoSEQ multiplex PCR; TCRdb's copy has only in-frame clones and leaves some out. The table includes 250,000 or so clones, about 90% detected once. These data are taken from a study of cytomegalovirus exposure and HLA in healthy donors. Across the study: The use of the same platform for the 100 to 150 validation repertoires and the 650 to 850 first-cohort repertoires was reported by a later analysis.

Points from the study as a whole: The TCR clusters that emerged in the first cohort tended, a later analysis found, to co-occur in the approximately 110 validation repertoires. The classifier was said to identify cytomegalovirus status with high specificity and sensitivity. Cytomegalovirus-associated status was assigned to 150 or so TCR beta chains.

The CDR3 is made up of 14 amino acids. Trimming left V 4 bases short and J 6 bases short, with 16 bases between. CDR1 and CDR2 (germline): SGHRS, YFSETQ. The TCR originated in a man between 18 and 29 years old in good health and CMV-seropositive. The V gene is TRBV5-1, the J gene TRBJ1-2; tentative D call: TRBD1 (5 bases). Material for sequencing was PBMCs. The CDR3 bases are TGCGCCAGCAGCGCCTCCGGGACGGGGGATGGCTACACCTTC. Translation: CASSASGTGDGYTF.